The 8 T cell receptor beta chains reported below all come from one sample, sequenced in a study of a mutant IDH1 vaccine in newly diagnosed glioma. Repertoires were generated with immunoSEQ multiplex PCR, while TCRdb's copy carries only in-frame clones and drops some. Here the sample spans 40,000 or so clones, around 78% being singletons. Time point reported: baseline, week 1 (first vaccination visit). Described treatment: pre-vaccination baseline after standard-of-care therapy. The input for sequencing was PBMCs, taken from a glioma patient treated with radiotherapy, temozolomide or both. The receptors derive from a man aged 35 to 55 with glioma. Some clones in this sample may be carry-over from other donors' samples.

The chain employs TRBV2 and TRBJ2-7; 8 bases map to TRBD2. This CDR3 has 15 residues. Germline trimming cut 7 bases from V and 5 bases from J; bases unmatched to any gene: 13. From germline, CDR1 is SNHLY and CDR2 FYNNEI. This CDR3 reads CASKGIRTSSHEQYF. In DNA, the CDR3 is TGTGCCAGCAAAGGAATCCGGACTAGCAGCCACGAGCAGTACTTC.

The rearrangement links TRBV7-8 to TRBJ2-7, with 9 bases identical to TRBD1. The length of the CDR3 is 14 residues. Germline V CDR1 and CDR2: SGHVS, FQNEAQ. The trim removed 8 bases at V and 1 base at J, leaving 6 bases unmatched. As DNA, the CDR3 is TGTGCCAGCTCCCGGACAGGGGCTTCCTACGAGCAGTACTTC. The encoded protein is CASSRTGASYEQYF.

CDR3 sequence reads: CASSGDRGTYNEQFF. In nucleotides, the CDR3 is TGTGCCAGTAGCGGCGACAGGGGAACCTACAATGAGCAGTTCTTC. This rearrangement joins TRBV19 to TRBJ2-1; TRBD1 aligns across 8 bases. Germline CDR1 reads LNHDA; CDR2 reads SQIVND (reference sequence). Trimming removed 6 bases from V and 2 bases from J; junction bases left unmatched: 6. The CDR3 is 15 residues long.

This clone has only a few counts. The chain carries TRBV13 and TRBJ1-1; 8 nucleotides agree with TRBD1. The J segment lost 0 bases and the V segment lost 1 base, leaving 7 bases of the junction unmatched. The CDR3 has 17 amino acids. Germline V gene sequence: CDR1 PRHDT, CDR2 FYEKMQ (reference sequence). CDR3 region: CASSLAATGALNTEAFF. CDR3 nucleotides: TGTGCCAGCAGCTTAGCGGCGACAGGGGCTTTGAACACTGAAGCTTTCTTT. The variable domain in full, completed from reference TRBV13 and TRBJ1-1, reads AAGVIQSPRHLIKEKRETATLKCYPIPRHDTVYWYQQGPGQDPQFLISFYEKMQSDKGSIPDRFSAQQFSDYHSELNMSSLELGDSALYFCASSLAATGALNTEAFFGQGTRLTVV.

The chain is built from TRBV11-2 and TRBJ1-1, with D unresolved. V lost 2 bases to trimming and J lost 0 bases, with 19 bases between them. The CDR3 extends over 18 amino acids. Germline V lookup: CDR1 SGHAT, CDR2 FQNNGV. DNA for the CDR3: TGTGCCAGCAGCTTACCAAACATCGACATTAATCTGAACACTGAAGCTTTCTTT. It yields the protein CASSLPNIDINLNTEAFF. Full variable domain (outside the CDR3, taken from reference TRBV11-2 and TRBJ1-1): EAGVAQSPRYKIIEKRQSVAFWCNPISGHATLYWYQQILGQGPKLLIQFQNNGVVDDSQLPKDRFSAERLKGVDSTLKIQPAKLEDSAVYLCASSLPNIDINLNTEAFFGQGTRLTVV.

This chain joins TRBV10-3 and TRBJ1-2; a possible D gene is TRBD1 (6 bases). This CDR3 contains 13 residues. V was cut by 1 base and J by 8 bases, with 11 bases left in between. In germline, CDR1 is ENHRY, CDR2 SYGVKD. Here the CDR3 reads CAISELGGLGYTF. The CDR3 DNA is TGTGCCATCAGTGAGTTGGGGGGGCTCGGCTACACCTTC.

This clone was detected a few times. The chain uses TRBV6-1 and TRBJ1-4; the D is unclear. The CDR3 runs 13 residues. Trimming removed 11 bases at V and 0 bases at J, with 10 bases between. Germline CDR1 MNHNS, CDR2 SASEGT. CDR3 protein: CAVEDATNEKLFF. CDR3 sequence (DNA): TGTGCCGTTGAGGATGCAACTAATGAAAAACTGTTTTTT.

This clone was detected a few times. The chain employs TRBV2 and TRBJ1-5; D might be TRBD1 (5 bases). Germline lookup yields CDR1 SNHLY and CDR2 FYNNEI. V lost 7 bases and J lost 4, with 17 bases in between. The CDR3 extends over 15 amino acids. The CDR3 coding sequence is TGTGCCAGCAACAATAGGGCAGGGTGGAATCAGCCCCAGCATTTT. This codes for CASNNRAGWNQPQHF.